Below, 3 T cell receptor beta chains from the same sample are listed, as sequenced in a study of vaccination and CD4 T cells after COVID-19. The Oncomine TCR Beta short-read assay was applied to DNA of cultured CD4+ T cells. Using its own MiXCR run on the PCR reads, TCRdb lists one record per CDR3 protein. Among about 20,000 distinct CDR3 sequences listed, approximately 57% were seen once. The antigens of these receptors remain unknown. Treatment indicated: approximately 11-day PBMC culture with coronavirus spike peptide pools or control peptides (ViraFEST assay). This specimen consisted of CD4+ T cells from blood, cultured in vitro, obtained after SARS-CoV-2 vaccination. These receptors were collected from a human donor who had recovered from COVID-19.

The chain employs TRBV19 and TRBJ2-7; D call uncertain. Per germline, CDR1 LNHDA and CDR2 SQIVND (reference sequence). V was trimmed by 4 bases and J by 2 bases, leaving 15 bases between them. The CDR3 extends over 15 amino acids. CDR3 in amino acids: CASSTLATGTYEQYF. DNA of the CDR3: TGTGCCAGTAGTACCCTCGCGACGGGTACCTACGAGCAGTACTTC.

V gene TRBV7-3 combines with J gene TRBJ1-2; TRBD1 agrees at 8 bases. This CDR3 spans 13 amino acids. The ends lost 2 bases at V and 7 bases at J; junction bases unmatched: 3. Germline V gene lookup returns CDR1 SGHTA and CDR2 FQGTGA. The CDR3 nucleotides are TGTGCCAGCAGCTTATCTGACAGGGGTGGCTACACCTTC. Translating it yields CASSLSDRGGYTF.

The chain joins TRBV6-2 or TRBV6-3 to TRBJ1-5; no firm D call. Trimming took 1 base from V and 5 from J, leaving 9 bases between them. CDR3 size: 14 residues. Looked up from germline, CDR1 is MNHEY and CDR2 is SVGEGT. CDR3 loop: CASSYFARDQPQHF. CDR3 coding DNA: TGTGCCAGCAGTTACTTCGCCAGAGATCAGCCCCAGCATTTT.